Listed below are T cell receptor beta chains from one sample, sequenced in a study of CD8+ T cells in alopecia areata. Assay used: immunoSEQ multiplex PCR; TCRdb lists only in-frame clones, some missing. The sample carries over 85,000 clones, approximately 60% recorded once. Sample: CD8+ T cells sorted from blood, taken at week 4, from a patient treated with tofacitinib. All receptors derive from a human donor with alopecia areata. The CDR3 runs from the conserved cysteine through the conserved F or W. D genes are given only for firm matches. Expanded clones get a size class; other rows say once, few or many, or leave the size out.

size	D	V	J	DNA	CDR3
NA	NA	TRBV28	TRBJ2-7	TGTGCCAGCAGTTCCCGGGGCATTAGGTTCCCGTACGAGCAGTACTTC	CASSSRGIRFPYEQYF
NA	TRBD2	TRBV7-8	TRBJ2-5	TGTGCCAGCAGCTTAGAGGGAGGGGAGACCCAGTACTTC	CASSLEGGETQYF
NA	NA	TRBV5-6	TRBJ1-2	TGTGCCAGCAGCCTGGTGAATGGGGGAAATGGCTACACCTTC	CASSLVNGGNGYTF
NA	NA	TRBV30	TRBJ2-7	TGTGCCTGGAGTGTACCCGGTAACCCCTACGAGCAGTACTTC	CAWSVPGNPYEQYF
few	NA	TRBV18	TRBJ2-3	TGTGCCAGCTCACCGTACACAGATACGCAGTATTTT	CASSPYTDTQYF
few	NA	TRBV29-1	TRBJ2-3	TGCAGCGTTGGCCCAGATACGCAGTATTTT	CSVGPDTQYF
NA	NA	TRBV7-9	TRBJ2-5	TGTGCCAGCGCACATCTATCGAGCCAAGAGACCCAGTACTTC	CASAHLSSQETQYF
NA	NA	TRBV7-8	TRBJ1-5	TGTGCCAGCAGCTTAGACCTACGGGGGAGCCAGCCCCAGCATTTT	CASSLDLRGSQPQHF
NA	TRBD2	TRBV5-1	TRBJ2-1	TGCGCCAGCAGCCACGGACTAGCGGAGTACAATGAGCAGTTCTTC	CASSHGLAEYNEQFF
NA	TRBD1	TRBV6-5	TRBJ1-5	TGTGCCACCTCGACAGGGTTCCATCAGCCCCAGCATTTT	CATSTGFHQPQHF
NA	NA	TRBV30	TRBJ1-2	TGTGCCTGGAGTGTACCAGGGGCCGAGGAATGGGGCTACACCTTC	CAWSVPGAEEWGYTF
NA	NA	TRBV29-1	TRBJ1-2	TGCAGCGTTGAAGATTGGCCAGGGAATGGCTACACCTTC	CSVEDWPGNGYTF
few	TRBD2	TRBV6-6	TRBJ2-3	TGTGCCAGCAGAAAGAGCGGGAGTTGGGCAGATACGCAGTATTTT	CASRKSGSWADTQYF
NA	TRBD1	TRBV9	TRBJ2-7	TGTGCCAGCAGCGTTGGGACAGGTTTAGCCTACGAGCAGTACTTC	CASSVGTGLAYEQYF
NA	NA	TRBV15	TRBJ2-1	TGTGCCACCAGCCCCCCAGAGAATGAGCAGTTCTTC	CATSPPENEQFF
NA	TRBD2	TRBV7-9	TRBJ2-5	TGTGCCAGCAGCAGCGAATCGGGACTAGCGGTCCAAGAGACCCAGTACTTC	CASSSESGLAVQETQYF
few	TRBD2	TRBV4-1	TRBJ2-7	TGCGCCAGCAGGCCGGGGGGAGCCCTCTCTGAGCAGTACTTC	CASRPGGALSEQYF
few	NA	TRBV10-3	TRBJ1-3	TGTGCCATCAGTGAGGGGAGGGCTGGAAACACCATATATTTT	CAISEGRAGNTIYF
once	NA	TRBV13	TRBJ2-7	TGTGCCAGCAGCTTAGAGGGAACCACCTACGAGCAGTACTTC	CASSLEGTTYEQYF
NA	NA	TRBV18	TRBJ1-1	TGTGCCAGCTCATCGAGATTCGGGACGTATGTTGAAGCTTTCTTT	CASSSRFGTYVEAFF